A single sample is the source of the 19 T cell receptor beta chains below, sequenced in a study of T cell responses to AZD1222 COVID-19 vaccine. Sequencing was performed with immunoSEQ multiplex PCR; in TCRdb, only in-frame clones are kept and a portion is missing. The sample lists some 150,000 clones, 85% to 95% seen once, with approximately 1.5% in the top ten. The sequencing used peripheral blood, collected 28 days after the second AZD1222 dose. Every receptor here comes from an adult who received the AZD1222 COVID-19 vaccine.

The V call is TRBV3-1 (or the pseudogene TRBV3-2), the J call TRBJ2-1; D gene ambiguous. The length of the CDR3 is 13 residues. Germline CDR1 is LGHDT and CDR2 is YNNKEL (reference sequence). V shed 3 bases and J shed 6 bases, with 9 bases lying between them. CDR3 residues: CASSQAASNEQFF. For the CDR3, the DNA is TGTGCCAGCAGCCAGGCGGCCAGCAATGAGCAGTTCTTC.

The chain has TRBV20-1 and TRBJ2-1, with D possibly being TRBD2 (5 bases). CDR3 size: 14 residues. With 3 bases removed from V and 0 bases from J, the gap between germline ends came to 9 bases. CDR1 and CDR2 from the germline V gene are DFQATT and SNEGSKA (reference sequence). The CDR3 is CSASNTSSYNEQFF. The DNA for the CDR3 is TGCAGTGCTAGTAATACTAGCTCCTACAATGAGCAGTTCTTC.

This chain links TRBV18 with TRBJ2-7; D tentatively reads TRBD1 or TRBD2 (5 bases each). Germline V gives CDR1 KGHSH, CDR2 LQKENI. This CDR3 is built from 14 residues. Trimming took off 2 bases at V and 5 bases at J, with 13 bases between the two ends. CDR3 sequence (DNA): TGTGCCAGCTCACCAGGGACGGCCAGAGACGAGCAGTACTTC. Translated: CASSPGTARDEQYF. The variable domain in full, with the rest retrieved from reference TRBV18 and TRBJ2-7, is NAGVMQNPRHLVRRRGQEARLRCSPMKGHSHVYWYRQLPEEGLKFMVYLQKENIIDESGMPKERFSAEFPKEGPSILRIQQVVRGDSAAYFCASSPGTARDEQYFGPGTRLTVT.

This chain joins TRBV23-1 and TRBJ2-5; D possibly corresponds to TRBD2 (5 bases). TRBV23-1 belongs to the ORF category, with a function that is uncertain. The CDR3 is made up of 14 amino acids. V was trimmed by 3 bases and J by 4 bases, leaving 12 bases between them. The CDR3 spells CASSQLRGRETQYF. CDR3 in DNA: TGCGCCAGCAGTCAGCTCCGGGGTAGAGAGACCCAGTACTTC.

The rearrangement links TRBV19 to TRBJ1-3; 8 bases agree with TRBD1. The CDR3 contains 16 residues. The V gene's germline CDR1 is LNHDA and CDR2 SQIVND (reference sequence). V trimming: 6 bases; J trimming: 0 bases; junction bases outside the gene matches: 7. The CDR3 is CASRMTGVVSGNTIYF. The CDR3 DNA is TGTGCCAGTAGGATGACAGGGGTTGTCTCTGGAAACACCATATATTTT.

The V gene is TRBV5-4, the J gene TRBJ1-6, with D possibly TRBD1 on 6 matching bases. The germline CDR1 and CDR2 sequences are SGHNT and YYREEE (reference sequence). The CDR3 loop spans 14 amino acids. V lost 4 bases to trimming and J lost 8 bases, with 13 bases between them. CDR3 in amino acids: CASSTGTWDSPLHF. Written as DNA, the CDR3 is TGTGCCAGCAGCACCGGGACATGGGATTCACCCCTCCACTTT.

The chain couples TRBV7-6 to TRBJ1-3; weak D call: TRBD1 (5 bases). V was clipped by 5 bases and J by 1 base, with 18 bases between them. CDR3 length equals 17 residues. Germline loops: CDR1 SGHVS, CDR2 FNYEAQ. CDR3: CASSPRASAGSGNTIYF. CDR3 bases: TGTGCCAGCAGCCCCAGGGCGTCGGCAGGGTCTGGAAACACCATATATTTT.

Written as DNA, the CDR3 is TGCGCCAGCAGCCCCATCCTGGGGGCCAGAGACTATGGCTACACCTTC. This translates into CASSPILGARDYGYTF. The V gene is TRBV4-1, the J gene TRBJ1-2, with TRBD1 as a possible D gene (6 bases). Germline V lookup: CDR1 MGHRA, CDR2 YSYEKL. CDR3 length: 16 residues. V lost 4 bases and J 3 bases, leaving 18 bases between the germline ends.

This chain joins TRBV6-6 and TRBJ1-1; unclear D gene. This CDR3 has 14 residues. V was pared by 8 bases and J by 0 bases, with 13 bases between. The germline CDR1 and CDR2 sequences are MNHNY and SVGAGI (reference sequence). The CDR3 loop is CASGLGSMNTEAFF. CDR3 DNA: TGTGCCAGCGGATTAGGCAGTATGAACACTGAAGCTTTCTTT.

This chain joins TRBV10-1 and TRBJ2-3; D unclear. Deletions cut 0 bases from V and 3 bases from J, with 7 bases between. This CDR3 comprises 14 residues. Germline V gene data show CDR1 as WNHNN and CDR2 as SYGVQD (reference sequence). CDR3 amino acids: CASSESGRTDTQYF. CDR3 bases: TGCGCCAGCAGTGAGTCGGGCAGAACAGATACGCAGTATTTT.

DNA of the CDR3: TGTGCCACCAGTCGCACTAGCGGGAGGGCTGAGACCCAGTACTTC. It is translated as CATSRTSGRAETQYF. This chain connects TRBV24-1 to TRBJ2-5, with 13 bases matching TRBD2. The V segment lost 6 bases and the J segment 5 bases; nucleotides outside the gene matches: 5. Looked up from germline, CDR1 is KGHDR and CDR2 is SFDVKD. The CDR3 has 15 amino acids.

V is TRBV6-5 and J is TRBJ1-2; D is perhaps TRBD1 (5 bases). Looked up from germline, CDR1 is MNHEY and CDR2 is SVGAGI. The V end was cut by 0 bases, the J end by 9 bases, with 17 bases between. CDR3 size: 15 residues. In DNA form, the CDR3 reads TGTGCCAGCAGTTACTCGCCCAAAGACAGTAAACGCTACACCTTC. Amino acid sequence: CASSYSPKDSKRYTF.

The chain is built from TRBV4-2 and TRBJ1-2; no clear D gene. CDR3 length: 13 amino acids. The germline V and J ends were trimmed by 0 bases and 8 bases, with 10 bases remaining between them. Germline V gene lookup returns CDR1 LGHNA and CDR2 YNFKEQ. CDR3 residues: CASSQDLDDGYTF. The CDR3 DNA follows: TGTGCCAGCAGCCAAGATTTGGATGACGGCTACACCTTC.

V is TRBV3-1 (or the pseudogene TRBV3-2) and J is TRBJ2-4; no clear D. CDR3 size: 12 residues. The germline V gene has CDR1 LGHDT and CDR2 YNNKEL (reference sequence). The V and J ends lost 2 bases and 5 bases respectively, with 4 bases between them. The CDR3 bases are TGTGCCAGCAGCCAAAACCAAAACATTCAGTACTTC. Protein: CASSQNQNIQYF.

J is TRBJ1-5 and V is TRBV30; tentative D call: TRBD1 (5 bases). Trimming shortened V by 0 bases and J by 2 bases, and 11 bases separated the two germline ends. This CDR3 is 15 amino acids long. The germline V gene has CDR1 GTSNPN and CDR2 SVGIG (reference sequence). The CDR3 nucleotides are TGTGCCTGGAGTGTACGGGGCAGGGGCAATCAGCCCCAGCATTTT. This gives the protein CAWSVRGRGNQPQHF.

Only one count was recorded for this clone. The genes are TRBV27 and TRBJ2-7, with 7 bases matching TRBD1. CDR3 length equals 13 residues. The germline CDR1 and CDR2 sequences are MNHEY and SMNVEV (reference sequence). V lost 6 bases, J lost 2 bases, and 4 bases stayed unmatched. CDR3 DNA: TGTGCCAGCAGGAGACAGGGTGCCTACGAGCAGTACTTC. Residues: CASRRQGAYEQYF.

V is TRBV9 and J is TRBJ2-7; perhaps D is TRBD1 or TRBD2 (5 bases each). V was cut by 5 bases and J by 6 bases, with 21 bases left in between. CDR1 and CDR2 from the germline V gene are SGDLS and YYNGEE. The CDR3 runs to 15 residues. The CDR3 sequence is CASRPGTNVWGEQYF. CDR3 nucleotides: TGTGCCAGCAGACCCGGGACCAACGTATGGGGCGAGCAGTACTTC. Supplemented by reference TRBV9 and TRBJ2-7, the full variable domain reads DSGVTQTPKHLITATGQRVTLRCSPRSGDLSVYWYQQSLDQGLQFLIQYYNGEERAKGNILERFSAQQFPDLHSELNLSSLELGDSALYFCASRPGTNVWGEQYFGPGTRLTVT.

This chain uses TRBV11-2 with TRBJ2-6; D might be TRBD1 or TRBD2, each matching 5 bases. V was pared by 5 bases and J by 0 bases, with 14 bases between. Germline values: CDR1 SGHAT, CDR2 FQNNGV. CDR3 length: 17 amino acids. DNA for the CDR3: TGTGCCAGCAGCCCTCGGGGCTATGGCTCTGGGGCCAACGTCCTGACTTTC. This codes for CASSPRGYGSGANVLTF. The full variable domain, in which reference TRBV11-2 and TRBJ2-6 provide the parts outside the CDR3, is EAGVAQSPRYKIIEKRQSVAFWCNPISGHATLYWYQQILGQGPKLLIQFQNNGVVDDSQLPKDRFSAERLKGVDSTLKIQPAKLEDSAVYLCASSPRGYGSGANVLTFGAGSRLTVL.

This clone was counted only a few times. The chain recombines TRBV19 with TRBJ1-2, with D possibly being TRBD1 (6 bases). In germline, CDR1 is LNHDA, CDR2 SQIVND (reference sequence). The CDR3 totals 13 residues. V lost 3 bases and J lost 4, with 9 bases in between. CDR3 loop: CASSIPGAYGYTF. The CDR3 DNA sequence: TGTGCCAGTAGTATCCCGGGGGCCTATGGCTACACCTTC.